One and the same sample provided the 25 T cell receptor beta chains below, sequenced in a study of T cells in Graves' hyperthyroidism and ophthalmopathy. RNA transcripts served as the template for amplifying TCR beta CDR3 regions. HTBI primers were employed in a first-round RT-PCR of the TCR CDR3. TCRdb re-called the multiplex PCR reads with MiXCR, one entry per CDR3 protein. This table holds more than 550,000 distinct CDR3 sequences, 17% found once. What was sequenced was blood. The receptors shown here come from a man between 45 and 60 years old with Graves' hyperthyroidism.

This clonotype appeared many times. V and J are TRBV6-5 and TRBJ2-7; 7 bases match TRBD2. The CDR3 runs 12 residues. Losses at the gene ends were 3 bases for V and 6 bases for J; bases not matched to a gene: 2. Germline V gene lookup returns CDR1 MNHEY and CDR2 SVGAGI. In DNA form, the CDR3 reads TGTGCCAGCAGTTATGGGGAGGGCGAGCAGTACTTC. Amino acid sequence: CASSYGEGEQYF.

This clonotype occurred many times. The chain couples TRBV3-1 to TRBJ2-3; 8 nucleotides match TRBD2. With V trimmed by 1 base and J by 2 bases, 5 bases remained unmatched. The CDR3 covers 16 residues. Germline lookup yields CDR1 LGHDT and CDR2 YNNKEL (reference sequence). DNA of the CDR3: TGTGCCAGCAGCCAAGGAGCGGGAGTCGCCACAGATACGCAGTATTTT. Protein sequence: CASSQGAGVATDTQYF.

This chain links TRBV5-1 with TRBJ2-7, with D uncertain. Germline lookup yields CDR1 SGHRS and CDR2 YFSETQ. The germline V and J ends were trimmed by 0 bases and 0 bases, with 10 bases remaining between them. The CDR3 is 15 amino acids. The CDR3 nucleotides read TGCGCCAGCAGCTTGGATTGGTCGAGCTCCTACGAGCAGTACTTC. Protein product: CASSLDWSSSYEQYF.

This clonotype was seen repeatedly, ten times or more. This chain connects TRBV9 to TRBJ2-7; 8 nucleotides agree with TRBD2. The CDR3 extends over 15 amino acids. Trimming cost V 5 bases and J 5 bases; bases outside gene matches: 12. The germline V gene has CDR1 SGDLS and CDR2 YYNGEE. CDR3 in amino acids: CASSSGRVTPNEQYF. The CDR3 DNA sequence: TGTGCCAGCAGTTCCGGGAGGGTAACTCCTAACGAGCAGTACTTC.

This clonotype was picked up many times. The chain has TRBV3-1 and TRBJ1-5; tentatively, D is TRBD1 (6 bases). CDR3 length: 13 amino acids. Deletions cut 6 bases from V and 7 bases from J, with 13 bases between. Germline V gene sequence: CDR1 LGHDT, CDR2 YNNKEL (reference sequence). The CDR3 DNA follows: TGTGCCAGCAGTCCCAGGGGCGGCCAGCCCCAGCATTTT. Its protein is CASSPRGGQPQHF.

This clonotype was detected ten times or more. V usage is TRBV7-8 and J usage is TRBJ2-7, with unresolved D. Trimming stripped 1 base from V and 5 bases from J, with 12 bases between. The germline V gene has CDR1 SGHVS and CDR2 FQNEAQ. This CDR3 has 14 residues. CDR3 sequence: CASSLEGAVNEQYF. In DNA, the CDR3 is TGTGCCAGCAGCTTAGAAGGTGCTGTCAACGAGCAGTACTTC.

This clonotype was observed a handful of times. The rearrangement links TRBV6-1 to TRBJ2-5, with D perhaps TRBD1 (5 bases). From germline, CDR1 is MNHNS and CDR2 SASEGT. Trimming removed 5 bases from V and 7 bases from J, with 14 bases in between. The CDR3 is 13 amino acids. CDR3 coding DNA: TGTGCCAGCAGTACCGGGTCCACAGGGACCCAGTACTTC. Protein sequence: CASSTGSTGTQYF.

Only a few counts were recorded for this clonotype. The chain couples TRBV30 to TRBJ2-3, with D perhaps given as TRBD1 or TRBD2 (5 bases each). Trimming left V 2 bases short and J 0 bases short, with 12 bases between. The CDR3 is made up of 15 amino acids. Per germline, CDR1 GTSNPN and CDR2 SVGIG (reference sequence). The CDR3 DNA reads TGTGCCTGGAGTTTGGGCAGGGAGAGCACAGATACGCAGTATTTT. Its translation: CAWSLGRESTDTQYF. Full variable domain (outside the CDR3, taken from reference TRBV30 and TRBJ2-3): SQTIHQWPATLVQPVGSPLSLECTVEGTSNPNLYWYRQAAGRGLQLLFYSVGIGQISSEVPQNLSASRPQDRQFILSSKKLLLSDSGFYLCAWSLGRESTDTQYFGPGTRLTVL.

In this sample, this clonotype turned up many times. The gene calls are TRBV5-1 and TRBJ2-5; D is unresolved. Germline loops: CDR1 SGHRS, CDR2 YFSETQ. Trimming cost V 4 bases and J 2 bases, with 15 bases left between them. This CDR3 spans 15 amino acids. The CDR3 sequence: CASSQMAQSQETQYF. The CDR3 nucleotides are TGCGCCAGCAGCCAAATGGCACAGTCGCAAGAGACCCAGTACTTC.

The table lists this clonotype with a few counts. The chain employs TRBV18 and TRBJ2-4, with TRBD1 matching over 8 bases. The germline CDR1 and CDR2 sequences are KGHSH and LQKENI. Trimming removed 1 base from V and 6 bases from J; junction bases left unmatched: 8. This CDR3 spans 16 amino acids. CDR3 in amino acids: CASSPRQGAVGNIQYF. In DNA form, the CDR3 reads TGTGCCAGCTCACCACGGCAGGGGGCAGTCGGAAACATTCAGTACTTC.

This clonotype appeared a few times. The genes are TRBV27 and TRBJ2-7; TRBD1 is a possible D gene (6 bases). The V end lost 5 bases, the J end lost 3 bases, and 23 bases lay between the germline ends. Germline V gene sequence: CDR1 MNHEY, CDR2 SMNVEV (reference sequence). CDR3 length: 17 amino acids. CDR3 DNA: TGTGCCAGCAGTCCCCTGACAGGCCAATTATTGGACTACGAGCAGTACTTC. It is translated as CASSPLTGQLLDYEQYF.

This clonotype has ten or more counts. The CDR3 sequence is CASAPGETQYF. The DNA of the CDR3 is TGTGCCAGCGCCCCGGGAGAGACCCAGTACTTC. The chain carries TRBV28 and TRBJ2-5, with unresolved D. From germline, CDR1 is MDHEN and CDR2 SYDVKM. CDR3 length: 11 amino acids. V lost 8 bases, J lost 4 bases, and 8 bases lay in between.

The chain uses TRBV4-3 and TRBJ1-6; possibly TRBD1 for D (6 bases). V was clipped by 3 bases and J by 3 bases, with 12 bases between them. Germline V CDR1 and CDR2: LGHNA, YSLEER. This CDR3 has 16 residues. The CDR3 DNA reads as TGCGCCAGCAGCCAGCGGGGGCTTAACTATAATTCACCCCTCCACTTT. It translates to CASSQRGLNYNSPLHF.

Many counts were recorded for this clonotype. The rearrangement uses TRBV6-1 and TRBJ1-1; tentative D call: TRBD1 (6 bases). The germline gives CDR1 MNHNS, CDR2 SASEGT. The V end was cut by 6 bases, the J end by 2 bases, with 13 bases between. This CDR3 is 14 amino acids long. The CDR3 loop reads CASSLGTINTEAFF. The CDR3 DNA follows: TGTGCCAGCAGCCTTGGGACAATCAACACTGAAGCTTTCTTT.

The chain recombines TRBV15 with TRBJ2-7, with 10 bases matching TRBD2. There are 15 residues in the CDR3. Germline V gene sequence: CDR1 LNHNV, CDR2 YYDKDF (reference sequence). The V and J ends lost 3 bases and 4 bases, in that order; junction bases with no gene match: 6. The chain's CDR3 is CATSRDLAGAYEQYF. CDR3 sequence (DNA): TGTGCCACCAGCAGGGACCTAGCGGGAGCGTACGAGCAGTACTTC.

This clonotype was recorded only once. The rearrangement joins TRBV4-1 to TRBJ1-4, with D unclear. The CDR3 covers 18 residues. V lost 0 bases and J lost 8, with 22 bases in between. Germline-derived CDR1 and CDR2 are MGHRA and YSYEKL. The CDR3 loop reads CASSQDMIGGRGWEKLFF. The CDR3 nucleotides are TGCGCCAGCAGCCAAGATATGATTGGAGGTCGCGGCTGGGAAAAACTGTTTTTT.

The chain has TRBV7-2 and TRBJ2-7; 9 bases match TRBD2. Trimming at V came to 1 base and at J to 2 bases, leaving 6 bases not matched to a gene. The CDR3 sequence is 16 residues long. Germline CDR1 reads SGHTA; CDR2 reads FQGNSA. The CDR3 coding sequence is TGTGCCAGCAGCTTAGAGCTAGCGGGGTCCCCCTACGAGCAGTACTTC. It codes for CASSLELAGSPYEQYF.

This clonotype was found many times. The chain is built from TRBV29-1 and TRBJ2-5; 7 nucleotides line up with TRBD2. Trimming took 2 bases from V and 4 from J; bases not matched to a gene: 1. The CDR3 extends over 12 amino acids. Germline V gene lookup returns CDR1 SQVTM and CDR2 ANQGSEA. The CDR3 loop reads CSVESGVETQYF. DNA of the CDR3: TGCAGCGTTGAAAGCGGGGTAGAGACCCAGTACTTC.

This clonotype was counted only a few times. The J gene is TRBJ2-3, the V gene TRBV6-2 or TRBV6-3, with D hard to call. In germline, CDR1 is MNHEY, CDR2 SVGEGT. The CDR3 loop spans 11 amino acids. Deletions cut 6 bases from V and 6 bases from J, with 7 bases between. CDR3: CASRRSDTQYF. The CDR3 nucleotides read TGTGCCAGCAGACGGAGTGATACGCAGTATTTT.

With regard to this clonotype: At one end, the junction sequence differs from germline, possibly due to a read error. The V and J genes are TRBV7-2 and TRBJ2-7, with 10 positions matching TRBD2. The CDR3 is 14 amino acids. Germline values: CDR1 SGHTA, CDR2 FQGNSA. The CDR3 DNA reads TGTGCCAGCAGCTTAACTAGCGGGGTTCACGAGCGGTACTTC. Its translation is CASSLTSGVHERYF.

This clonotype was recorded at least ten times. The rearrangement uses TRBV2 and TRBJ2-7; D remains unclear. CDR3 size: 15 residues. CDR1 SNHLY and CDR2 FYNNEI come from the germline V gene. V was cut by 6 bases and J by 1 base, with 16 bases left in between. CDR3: CASRSGRGDSYEQYF. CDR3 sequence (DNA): TGTGCCAGCAGATCCGGCCGTGGGGATTCCTACGAGCAGTACTTC. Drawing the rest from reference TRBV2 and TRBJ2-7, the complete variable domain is EPEVTQTPSHQVTQMGQEVILRCVPISNHLYFYWYRQILGQKVEFLVSFYNNEISEKSEIFDDQFSVERPDGSNFTLKIRSTKLEDSAMYFCASRSGRGDSYEQYFGPGTRLTVT.

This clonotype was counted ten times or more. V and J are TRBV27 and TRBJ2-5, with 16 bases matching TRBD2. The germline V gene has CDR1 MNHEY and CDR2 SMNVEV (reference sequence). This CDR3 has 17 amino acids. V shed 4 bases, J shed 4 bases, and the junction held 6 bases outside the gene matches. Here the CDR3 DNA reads TGTGCCAGCAGTTCGGGACTAGCGGGAGGGCCCGGAGAGACCCAGTACTTC. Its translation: CASSSGLAGGPGETQYF.

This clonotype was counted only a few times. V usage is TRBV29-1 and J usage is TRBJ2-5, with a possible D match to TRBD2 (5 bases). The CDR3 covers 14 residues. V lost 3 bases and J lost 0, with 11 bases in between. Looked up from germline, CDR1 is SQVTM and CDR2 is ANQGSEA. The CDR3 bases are TGCAGCGTTGAGGGTCAGGACTACCAAGAGACCCAGTACTTC. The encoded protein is CSVEGQDYQETQYF. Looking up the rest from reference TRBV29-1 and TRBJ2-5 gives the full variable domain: SAVISQKPSRDICQRGTSLTIQCQVDSQVTMMFWYRQQPGQSLTLIATANQGSEATYESGFVIDKFPISRPNLTFSTLTVSNMSPEDSSIYLCSVEGQDYQETQYFGPGTRLLVL.

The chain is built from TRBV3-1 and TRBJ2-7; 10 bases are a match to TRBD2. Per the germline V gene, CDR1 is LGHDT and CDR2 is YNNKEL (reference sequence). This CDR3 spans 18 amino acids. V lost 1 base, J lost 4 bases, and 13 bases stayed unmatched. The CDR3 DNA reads TGTGCCAGCAGCCAAGTATCCAGCGGGAGGGCCGGGTTTTACGAGCAGTACTTC. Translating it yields CASSQVSSGRAGFYEQYF.

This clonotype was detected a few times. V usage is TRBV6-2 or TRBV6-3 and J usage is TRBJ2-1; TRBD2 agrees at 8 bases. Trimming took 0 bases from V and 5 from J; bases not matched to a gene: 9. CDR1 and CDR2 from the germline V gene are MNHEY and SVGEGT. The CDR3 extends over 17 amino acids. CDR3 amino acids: CASSYSSSLAGNNEQFF. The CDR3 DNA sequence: TGTGCCAGCAGTTACTCGAGTTCCCTAGCGGGTAACAATGAGCAGTTCTTC.